The present entry profiles one T cell receptor (beta chain) with its context. The sample originates from a study of T cells in Graves' hyperthyroidism and ophthalmopathy. Newly diagnosed patients aged 18 to 65 had hyperthyroidism of under 2 months' duration. The CDR3 has 15 residues. CDR1 and CDR2 (germline): MGHRA, YSYEKL. V gave up 4 bases and J gave up 10 bases; unmatched junction bases: 11. Researchers amplified the TCR beta CDR3 regions from RNA transcripts. With the HTBI primer set, the TCR CDR3 went through a first round of RT-PCR. TCRdb called the multiplex PCR reads again in MiXCR, with one record for every CDR3 protein. The sample lists some 560,000 distinct CDR3 sequences, around 14% occurring once.

Sample: blood. The chain joins TRBV4-1 to TRBJ2-1, with 9 nucleotides matching TRBD2. The TCR comes from a woman in her twenties or thirties with Graves' hyperthyroidism. CDR3 residues: CASSPIPAGGREQFF. In DNA form, the CDR3 reads TGCGCCAGCAGCCCGATCCCAGCGGGAGGCAGGGAGCAGTTCTTC.